This T cell receptor (beta chain) was recovered during a study of blood T cell repertoires in COVID-19. About the study: In each case, the material was cDNA or gDNA derived from T cells, B-cell-depleted T cells, or PBMCs.

The authors' processing: Nucleated cell number was recorded as an estimate derived from reference gene primer amplification. Sequenced by immunoSEQ multiplex PCR; TCRdb stores in-frame clones only, minus some. V and J calls and clone size are given by that table; D and trimming were obtained from the DNA. The sample has about 29,000 clones, about three quarters seen once. V shed 4 bases, J shed 10 bases, and the junction held 10 bases outside the gene matches. The germline CDR1 and CDR2 sequences are GTSNPN and SVGIG (reference sequence). The CDR3 runs to 14 residues. V usage is TRBV30 and J usage is TRBJ1-6; TRBD1 agrees at 7 bases. The TCR comes from a woman in her seventies with active or convalescent COVID-19. The sample comprised peripheral blood. This CDR3 reads CAWMGTAIGSPLHF. In nucleotides, the CDR3 is TGTGCCTGGATGGGGACAGCGATAGGCTCACCCCTCCACTTT.